The rows below give T cell receptor beta chains drawn from one sample of a study of blood T cell repertoires in COVID-19. The table came from immunoSEQ multiplex PCR; TCRdb's copy has only in-frame clones and leaves some out. This sample has about 180,000 clones, with roughly 83% found just once. Sample: peripheral blood. These receptors were obtained from a woman aged 40 to 50 with COVID-19, enrolled during active disease. The CDR3 runs from the conserved cysteine through the conserved F or W. D genes are given only for firm matches. The size field is filled for only some rows; it gives once, few, many or a size class.

clone_size: .; j_call: TRBJ2-5; v_call: TRBV28; d_call: .; cdr3_aa: CASRNPGGSRETQYF; cdr3_nt: TGTGCCAGCAGGAACCCCGGGGGTTCGAGAGAGACCCAGTACTTC
clone_size: .; j_call: TRBJ2-3; v_call: TRBV10-3; d_call: .; cdr3_aa: CAISEGGRPSTDTQYF; cdr3_nt: TGTGCCATCAGTGAGGGGGGCAGACCTAGCACAGATACGCAGTATTTT
clone_size: few; j_call: TRBJ1-2; v_call: TRBV6-2/TRBV6-3; d_call: .; cdr3_aa: CASSYGPGGYTF; cdr3_nt: TGTGCCAGCAGTTACGGGCCAGGTGGCTACACCTTC
clone_size: .; j_call: TRBJ2-1; v_call: TRBV3-1/TRBV3-2; d_call: TRBD1; cdr3_aa: CASMSTGLTEQFF; cdr3_nt: TGTGCCAGCATGTCGACAGGGCTTACTGAGCAGTTCTTC
clone_size: .; j_call: TRBJ1-1; v_call: TRBV19; d_call: .; cdr3_aa: CASSIVRNTEAFF; cdr3_nt: TGTGCCAGTAGTATTGTCAGGAACACTGAAGCTTTCTTT
clone_size: .; j_call: TRBJ2-1; v_call: TRBV28; d_call: TRBD2; cdr3_aa: CASITSGRNEQFF; cdr3_nt: TGTGCCAGCATTACTAGCGGGAGGAATGAGCAGTTCTTC
clone_size: .; j_call: TRBJ2-1; v_call: TRBV7-6; d_call: .; cdr3_aa: CASSSTYNEQFF; cdr3_nt: TGTGCCAGCAGCTCCACCTACAATGAGCAGTTCTTC
clone_size: .; j_call: TRBJ2-5; v_call: TRBV3-1/TRBV3-2; d_call: .; cdr3_aa: CASSQAETQYF; cdr3_nt: TGTGCCAGCAGCCAAGCGGAGACCCAGTACTTC
clone_size: .; j_call: TRBJ2-2; v_call: TRBV19; d_call: .; cdr3_aa: CASSIFRTGELFF; cdr3_nt: TGTGCCAGTAGTATTTTCCGCACCGGGGAGCTGTTTTTT
clone_size: .; j_call: TRBJ2-3; v_call: TRBV5-4; d_call: TRBD2; cdr3_aa: CASSPWRGNTDTQYF; cdr3_nt: TGTGCCAGCAGCCCCTGGCGGGGGAACACAGATACGCAGTATTTT
clone_size: .; j_call: TRBJ1-5; v_call: TRBV7-6; d_call: .; cdr3_aa: CASSLAHGVSNQPQHF; cdr3_nt: TGTGCCAGCAGCTTAGCCCACGGAGTAAGCAATCAGCCCCAGCATTTT
clone_size: .; j_call: TRBJ2-2; v_call: TRBV7-3; d_call: .; cdr3_aa: CASSTDTGPGELFF; cdr3_nt: TGTGCCAGCAGCACGGACACAGGTCCCGGGGAGCTGTTTTTT
clone_size: .; j_call: TRBJ2-2; v_call: TRBV6-5; d_call: .; cdr3_aa: CASTPDFGGELFF; cdr3_nt: TGTGCCAGCACCCCTGACTTCGGCGGGGAGCTGTTTTTT
clone_size: .; j_call: TRBJ2-1; v_call: TRBV14; d_call: .; cdr3_aa: CARQVPSFYNEQFF; cdr3_nt: TGTGCCAGACAAGTACCCAGTTTCTACAATGAGCAGTTCTTC
clone_size: .; j_call: TRBJ2-3; v_call: TRBV9; d_call: TRBD2; cdr3_aa: CASSVSVAGVGDTQYF; cdr3_nt: TGTGCCAGCAGCGTATCCGTGGCGGGAGTAGGAGATACGCAGTATTTT
clone_size: .; j_call: TRBJ1-1; v_call: TRBV2; d_call: .; cdr3_aa: CASSVQGRTEAFF; cdr3_nt: TGTGCCAGCAGTGTACAGGGTCGCACTGAAGCTTTCTTT
clone_size: once; j_call: TRBJ2-5; v_call: TRBV11-2; d_call: .; cdr3_aa: CASSQGRADQYF; cdr3_nt: TGTGCCAGCAGCCAGGGGCGGGCAGACCAGTACTTC
clone_size: .; j_call: TRBJ1-5; v_call: TRBV28; d_call: .; cdr3_aa: CASKTGNQPQHF; cdr3_nt: TGTGCCAGCAAAACAGGCAATCAGCCCCAGCATTTT
clone_size: .; j_call: TRBJ2-5; v_call: TRBV5-1; d_call: .; cdr3_aa: CASSLVGGNAETQYF; cdr3_nt: TGCGCCAGCAGCTTGGTGGGGGGTAACGCGGAGACCCAGTACTTC
clone_size: .; j_call: TRBJ2-1; v_call: TRBV7-8; d_call: TRBD2; cdr3_aa: CASSVGLAGGEFF; cdr3_nt: TGTGCCAGCAGCGTCGGACTAGCGGGAGGAGAGTTCTTC
clone_size: .; j_call: TRBJ1-1; v_call: TRBV15; d_call: TRBD1; cdr3_aa: CATSRGGQGTQAEAFF; cdr3_nt: TGTGCCACCAGCAGAGGGGGACAGGGGACTCAAGCTGAAGCTTTCTTT
clone_size: .; j_call: TRBJ1-3; v_call: TRBV7-8; d_call: .; cdr3_aa: CASSPQGAGNTIYF; cdr3_nt: TGTGCCAGCAGCCCTCAGGGTGCTGGAAACACCATATATTTT
clone_size: .; j_call: TRBJ2-7; v_call: TRBV5-8; d_call: .; cdr3_aa: CASPQTRTLSYEQYF; cdr3_nt: TGTGCCAGCCCTCAGACTCGAACTCTCTCCTACGAGCAGTACTTC
clone_size: .; j_call: TRBJ1-2; v_call: TRBV20-1; d_call: .; cdr3_aa: CSASDPVVGYTF; cdr3_nt: TGCAGTGCTAGTGACCCCGTAGTTGGCTACACCTTC
clone_size: .; j_call: TRBJ2-1; v_call: TRBV13; d_call: .; cdr3_aa: CASSSSGQRKNEQFF; cdr3_nt: TGTGCCAGCAGCTCCTCAGGACAGAGGAAGAATGAGCAGTTCTTC
clone_size: .; j_call: TRBJ1-5; v_call: TRBV12-3/TRBV12-4; d_call: .; cdr3_aa: CASSSNPDQPQHF; cdr3_nt: TGTGCCAGCAGTTCTAACCCTGATCAGCCCCAGCATTTT
clone_size: .; j_call: TRBJ2-7; v_call: TRBV29-1; d_call: .; cdr3_aa: CSAAIAGQFDEQYF; cdr3_nt: TGCAGCGCCGCGATAGCGGGACAGTTCGACGAGCAGTACTTC
clone_size: .; j_call: TRBJ2-7; v_call: TRBV2; d_call: .; cdr3_aa: CASTRQGGYEQYF; cdr3_nt: TGTGCCAGCACGCGGCAGGGGGGCTACGAGCAGTACTTC
clone_size: once; j_call: TRBJ2-1; v_call: TRBV27; d_call: .; cdr3_aa: CASSFFDEQFF; cdr3_nt: TGTGCCAGCAGTTTCTTCGATGAGCAGTTCTTC
clone_size: .; j_call: TRBJ2-1; v_call: TRBV12-5; d_call: .; cdr3_aa: CASGLGQKIDEQFF; cdr3_nt: TGTGCTAGTGGTTTGGGGCAGAAAATCGATGAGCAGTTCTTC
clone_size: .; j_call: TRBJ1-2; v_call: TRBV12-3/TRBV12-4; d_call: .; cdr3_aa: CASRGLAAGYTF; cdr3_nt: TGTGCCAGCAGAGGACTGGCCGCCGGCTACACCTTC
clone_size: .; j_call: TRBJ2-3; v_call: TRBV6-2/TRBV6-3; d_call: .; cdr3_aa: CASSYWQGGDTQYF; cdr3_nt: TGTGCCAGCAGTTACTGGCAGGGAGGTGATACGCAGTATTTT
clone_size: few; j_call: TRBJ1-5; v_call: TRBV19; d_call: TRBD1; cdr3_aa: CASSIIRDRGTQPQHF; cdr3_nt: TGTGCCAGTAGTATCATCCGGGACAGGGGAACGCAGCCCCAGCATTTT
clone_size: .; j_call: TRBJ1-3; v_call: TRBV19; d_call: .; cdr3_aa: CASSIAGRRSGNTIYF; cdr3_nt: TGTGCCAGTAGTATAGCAGGGCGGCGCTCTGGAAACACCATATATTTT
clone_size: once; j_call: TRBJ2-5; v_call: TRBV6-2/TRBV6-3; d_call: TRBD2; cdr3_aa: CASSKGRSGGPETQYF; cdr3_nt: TGTGCCAGCAGTAAGGGGAGGTCGGGGGGGCCGGAGACCCAGTACTTC
clone_size: .; j_call: TRBJ2-5; v_call: TRBV19; d_call: TRBD2; cdr3_aa: CASSWASGAQETQYF; cdr3_nt: TGTGCCAGTAGTTGGGCTAGCGGAGCTCAAGAGACCCAGTACTTC
clone_size: .; j_call: TRBJ1-2; v_call: TRBV5-1; d_call: .; cdr3_aa: CASNNFGETYGYTF; cdr3_nt: TGCGCCAGCAACAACTTCGGGGAGACCTATGGCTACACCTTC
clone_size: few; j_call: TRBJ1-5; v_call: TRBV7-3; d_call: .; cdr3_aa: CASSLSLGEPQHF; cdr3_nt: TGTGCCAGCAGCTTATCGTTAGGGGAACCCCAGCATTTT
clone_size: many; j_call: TRBJ1-5; v_call: TRBV28; d_call: TRBD1; cdr3_aa: CASRTQGLSNQPQHF; cdr3_nt: TGTGCCAGCAGGACACAGGGGCTTAGCAATCAGCCCCAGCATTTT
clone_size: .; j_call: TRBJ1-2; v_call: TRBV11-2; d_call: TRBD1; cdr3_aa: CASSSAPGTAGYTF; cdr3_nt: TGTGCCAGCAGCTCAGCCCCCGGGACAGCGGGCTACACCTTC
clone_size: .; j_call: TRBJ1-1; v_call: TRBV28; d_call: .; cdr3_aa: CASRSWNTEAFF; cdr3_nt: TGTGCCAGCAGATCTTGGAACACTGAAGCTTTCTTT
clone_size: .; j_call: TRBJ2-5; v_call: TRBV7-9; d_call: TRBD2; cdr3_aa: CASSLGGNQETQYF; cdr3_nt: TGTGCCAGCAGCTTGGGGGGGAACCAAGAGACCCAGTACTTC
clone_size: once; j_call: TRBJ1-1; v_call: TRBV12-3/TRBV12-4; d_call: .; cdr3_aa: CASSLNNPQAFF; cdr3_nt: TGTGCCAGCAGTTTAAACAACCCCCAAGCTTTCTTT
clone_size: .; j_call: TRBJ2-6; v_call: TRBV15; d_call: .; cdr3_aa: CATSPRQISGANVLTF; cdr3_nt: TGTGCCACCAGCCCTCGACAGATCTCTGGGGCCAACGTCCTGACTTTC
clone_size: .; j_call: TRBJ1-3; v_call: TRBV7-4; d_call: .; cdr3_aa: CASKGVSAGNTIYF; cdr3_nt: TGTGCCAGTAAGGGGGTTTCTGCTGGAAACACCATATATTTT
clone_size: once; j_call: TRBJ2-3; v_call: TRBV15; d_call: .; cdr3_aa: CATSKLSSYPTDTQYF; cdr3_nt: TGTGCCACCAGCAAACTATCGTCGTATCCCACAGATACGCAGTATTTT
clone_size: .; j_call: TRBJ1-5; v_call: TRBV6-5; d_call: TRBD1; cdr3_aa: CASRPGQGGNQPQHF; cdr3_nt: TGTGCCAGCAGACCGGGACAGGGGGGCAATCAGCCCCAGCATTTT
clone_size: .; j_call: TRBJ1-5; v_call: TRBV5-1; d_call: .; cdr3_aa: CASSLGEVSNQPQHF; cdr3_nt: TGCGCCAGCAGCCTGGGGGAGGTCAGCAATCAGCCCCAGCATTTT
clone_size: few; j_call: TRBJ2-2; v_call: TRBV7-6; d_call: TRBD2; cdr3_aa: CASSLEGGLVVTGELFF; cdr3_nt: TGTGCCAGCAGCTTAGAGGGAGGACTAGTCGTCACCGGGGAGCTGTTTTTT
clone_size: once; j_call: TRBJ2-5; v_call: TRBV3-1/TRBV3-2; d_call: .; cdr3_aa: CASSPRRGQETQYF; cdr3_nt: TGTGCCAGCAGCCCTCGGAGGGGGCAGGAGACCCAGTACTTC
clone_size: once; j_call: TRBJ2-7; v_call: TRBV11-2; d_call: .; cdr3_aa: CASSFVGNEQYF; cdr3_nt: TGTGCCAGCAGCTTCGTCGGGAACGAGCAGTACTTC
clone_size: .; j_call: TRBJ2-3; v_call: TRBV28; d_call: .; cdr3_aa: CASSLVTPDTQYF; cdr3_nt: TGTGCCAGCAGTCTAGTTACTCCAGATACGCAGTATTTT
clone_size: .; j_call: TRBJ2-3; v_call: TRBV12-3/TRBV12-4; d_call: .; cdr3_aa: CASSLGSTQYF; cdr3_nt: TGTGCCAGCAGTTTGGGCTCAACGCAGTATTTT
clone_size: .; j_call: TRBJ1-4; v_call: TRBV7-2; d_call: TRBD1; cdr3_aa: CASSLTGNNEKLFF; cdr3_nt: TGTGCCAGCAGCTTGACAGGGAACAATGAAAAACTGTTTTTT
clone_size: .; j_call: TRBJ1-1; v_call: TRBV5-4; d_call: .; cdr3_aa: CASSSDGENTEAFF; cdr3_nt: TGTGCCAGCAGCTCGGACGGGGAGAACACTGAAGCTTTCTTT
clone_size: .; j_call: TRBJ1-2; v_call: TRBV4-1; d_call: TRBD1; cdr3_aa: CASSTRTGPPSGYTF; cdr3_nt: TGCGCCAGCAGCACGAGGACAGGTCCTCCTTCTGGCTACACCTTC
clone_size: .; j_call: TRBJ2-5; v_call: TRBV19; d_call: TRBD1; cdr3_aa: CASSIRPGTGVWETQYF; cdr3_nt: TGTGCCAGTAGTATTCGCCCCGGGACAGGGGTTTGGGAGACCCAGTACTTC
clone_size: .; j_call: TRBJ2-3; v_call: TRBV7-6; d_call: TRBD2; cdr3_aa: CASSPGTSGGAPDTQYF; cdr3_nt: TGTGCCAGCAGCCCGGGGACTAGCGGGGGGGCCCCAGATACGCAGTATTTT
clone_size: few; j_call: TRBJ1-5; v_call: TRBV5-5; d_call: .; cdr3_aa: CASSWGLSNQPQHF; cdr3_nt: TGTGCCAGCAGCTGGGGACTTAGCAATCAGCCCCAGCATTTT
clone_size: .; j_call: TRBJ2-5; v_call: TRBV9; d_call: .; cdr3_aa: CASSVGVHQETQYF; cdr3_nt: TGTGCCAGCAGCGTAGGAGTACACCAAGAGACCCAGTACTTC